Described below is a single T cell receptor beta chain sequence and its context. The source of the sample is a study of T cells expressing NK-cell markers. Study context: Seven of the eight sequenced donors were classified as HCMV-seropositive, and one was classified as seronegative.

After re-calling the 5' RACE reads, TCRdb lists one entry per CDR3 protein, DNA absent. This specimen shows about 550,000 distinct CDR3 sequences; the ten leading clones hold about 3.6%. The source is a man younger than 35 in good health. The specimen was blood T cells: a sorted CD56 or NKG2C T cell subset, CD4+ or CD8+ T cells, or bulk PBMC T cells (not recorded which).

This CDR3 reads CASSVEGGKNIQYF. The chain links TRBV12-3 or TRBV12-4 to TRBJ2-4; TCRdb returns TRBD2, unconfirmable since there is no DNA. The CDR3 totals 14 residues.